The T cell receptor beta chain under discussion was sequenced for a study of blood T cell repertoires in COVID-19. On the study more broadly: The study drew acute and convalescent COVID-19 samples from the United States, Italy and Spain. The cDNA or gDNA used as material had been derived from T cells, B-cell-depleted T cells, or PBMCs.

The germline V gene has CDR1 LGHDT and CDR2 YNNKEL (reference sequence). The CDR3 runs to 17 residues. J lost 5 bases, V lost 1 base, and 10 bases had no gene match. The repertoire was sequenced with immunoSEQ multiplex PCR; TCRdb's copy has only in-frame clones and lacks some. The data show 62,000 or so clones, about 86% seen once. The clonotype comes from a woman aged 55-70 years with acute or convalescent COVID-19. The chain is built from TRBV3-1 (or the pseudogene TRBV3-2) and TRBJ2-1, with 8 bases lining up with TRBD2. The specimen sequenced was peripheral blood. CDR3 sequence: CASSQGDKGGRNNEQFF. CDR3 coding DNA: TGTGCCAGCAGCCAAGGGGATAAGGGCGGGAGGAACAATGAGCAGTTCTTC.